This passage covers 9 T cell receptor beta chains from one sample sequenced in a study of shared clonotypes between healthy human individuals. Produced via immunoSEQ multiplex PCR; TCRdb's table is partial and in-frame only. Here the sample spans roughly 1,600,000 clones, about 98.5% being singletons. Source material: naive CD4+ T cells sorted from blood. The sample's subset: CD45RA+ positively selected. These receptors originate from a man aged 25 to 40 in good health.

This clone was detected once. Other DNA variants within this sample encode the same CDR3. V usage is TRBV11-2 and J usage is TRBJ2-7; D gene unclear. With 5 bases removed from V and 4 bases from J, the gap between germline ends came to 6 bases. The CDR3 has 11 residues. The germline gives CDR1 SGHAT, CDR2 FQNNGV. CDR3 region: CASSLEYEQYF. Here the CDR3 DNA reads TGTGCCAGCAGCCTGGAGTACGAGCAGTACTTC. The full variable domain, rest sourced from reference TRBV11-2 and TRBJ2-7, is EAGVAQSPRYKIIEKRQSVAFWCNPISGHATLYWYQQILGQGPKLLIQFQNNGVVDDSQLPKDRFSAERLKGVDSTLKIQPAKLEDSAVYLCASSLEYEQYFGPGTRLTVT.

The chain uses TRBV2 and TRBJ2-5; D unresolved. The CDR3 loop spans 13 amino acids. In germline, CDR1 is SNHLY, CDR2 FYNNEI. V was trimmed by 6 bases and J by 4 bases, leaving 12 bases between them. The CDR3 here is CASSSWRGETQYF. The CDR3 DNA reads TGTGCCAGCAGCTCATGGAGAGGAGAGACCCAGTACTTC.

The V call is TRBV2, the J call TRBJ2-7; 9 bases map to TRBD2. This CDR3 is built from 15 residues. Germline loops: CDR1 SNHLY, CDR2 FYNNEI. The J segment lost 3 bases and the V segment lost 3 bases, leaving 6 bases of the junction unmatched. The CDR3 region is CASSDPSGNLYEQYF. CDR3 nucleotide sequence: TGTGCCAGCAGTGATCCTAGCGGGAACCTCTACGAGCAGTACTTC.

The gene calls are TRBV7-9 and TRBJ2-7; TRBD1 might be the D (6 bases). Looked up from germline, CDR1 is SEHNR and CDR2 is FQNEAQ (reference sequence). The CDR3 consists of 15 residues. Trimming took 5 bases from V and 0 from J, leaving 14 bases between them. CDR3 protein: CASSPLGQSSYEQYF. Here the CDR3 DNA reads TGTGCCAGCAGCCCACTAGGACAGAGCTCCTACGAGCAGTACTTC.

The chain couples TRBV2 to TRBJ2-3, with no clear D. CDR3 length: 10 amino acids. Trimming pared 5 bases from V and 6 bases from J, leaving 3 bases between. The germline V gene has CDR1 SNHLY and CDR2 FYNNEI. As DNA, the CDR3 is TGTGCCAGCAGTATCGATACGCAGTATTTT. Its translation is CASSIDTQYF.

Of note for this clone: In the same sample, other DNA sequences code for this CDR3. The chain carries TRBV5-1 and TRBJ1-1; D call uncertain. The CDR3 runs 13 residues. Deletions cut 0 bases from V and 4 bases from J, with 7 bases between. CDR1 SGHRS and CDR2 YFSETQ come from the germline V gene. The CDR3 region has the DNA TGCGCCAGCAGCTTGGGGCGGGCCACTGAAGCTTTCTTT. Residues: CASSLGRATEAFF.

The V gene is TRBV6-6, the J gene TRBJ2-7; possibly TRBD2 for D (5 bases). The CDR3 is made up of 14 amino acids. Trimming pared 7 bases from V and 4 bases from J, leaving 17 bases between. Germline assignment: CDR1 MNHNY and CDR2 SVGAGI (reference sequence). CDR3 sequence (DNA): TGTGCCAGCACCTGGGGAGACATCCGGTACGAGCAGTACTTC. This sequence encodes CASTWGDIRYEQYF.

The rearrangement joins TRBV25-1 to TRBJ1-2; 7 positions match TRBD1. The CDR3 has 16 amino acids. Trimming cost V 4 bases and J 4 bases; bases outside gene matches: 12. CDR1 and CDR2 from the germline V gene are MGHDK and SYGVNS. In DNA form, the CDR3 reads TGTGCCAGCAGTGTACTCCAGGGGGGGTCGGGCTATGGCTACACCTTC. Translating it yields CASSVLQGGSGYGYTF.

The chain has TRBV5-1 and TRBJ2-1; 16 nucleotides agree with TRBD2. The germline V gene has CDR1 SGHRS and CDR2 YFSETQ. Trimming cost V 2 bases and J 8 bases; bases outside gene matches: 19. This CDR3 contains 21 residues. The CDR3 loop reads CASSFPQVPGTSGRARDEQFF. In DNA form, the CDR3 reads TGCGCCAGCAGCTTTCCTCAGGTTCCCGGGACTAGCGGGAGGGCCAGGGATGAGCAGTTCTTC.